What follows is one TCR beta chain and its context. What it recognizes is unknown. The sample comes from a study of OX40 agonist ivuxolimab in advanced cancers. In the study overall: Ivuxolimab is an agonistic anti-OX40 (CD134) antibody, and patients were treated with it. Males comprised around four fifths of the group, whose mean age was about 61 years (range 23 to 79). Study-wide findings and caveats: More expanded clones were seen, on average, in CD8+ T cells than in CD4+. The CD4+ and CD8+ T cells in the blood had expanded clonally by week 6 at 0.1 to 3.0 mg/kg.

Using immunoSEQ multiplex PCR, the repertoire was profiled, and TCRdb retains in-frame clones only, with some absent. This table has some 63,000 clones, 80% to 90% appearing once. The clonotype was recovered from an adult with an advanced solid tumor such as melanoma, head and neck, liver or kidney cancer. The sequencing used CD4+ or CD8+ T cells sorted from blood, collected in a trial of the OX40 agonist ivuxolimab.

Here the CDR3 reads CASKNSGGPAHTDTQYF. The CDR3 DNA sequence: TGTGCCAGCAAGAATAGCGGGGGGCCGGCCCACACAGATACGCAGTATTTT. The rearrangement uses TRBV13 and TRBJ2-3; 10 nucleotides line up with TRBD2. V dropped 7 bases and J dropped 2; count of bases not matched to a gene: 12. There are 17 residues in the CDR3. Per germline, CDR1 PRHDT and CDR2 FYEKMQ (reference sequence). Full variable domain (missing parts from reference TRBV13 and TRBJ2-3): AAGVIQSPRHLIKEKRETATLKCYPIPRHDTVYWYQQGPGQDPQFLISFYEKMQSDKGSIPDRFSAQQFSDYHSELNMSSLELGDSALYFCASKNSGGPAHTDTQYFGPGTRLTVL.